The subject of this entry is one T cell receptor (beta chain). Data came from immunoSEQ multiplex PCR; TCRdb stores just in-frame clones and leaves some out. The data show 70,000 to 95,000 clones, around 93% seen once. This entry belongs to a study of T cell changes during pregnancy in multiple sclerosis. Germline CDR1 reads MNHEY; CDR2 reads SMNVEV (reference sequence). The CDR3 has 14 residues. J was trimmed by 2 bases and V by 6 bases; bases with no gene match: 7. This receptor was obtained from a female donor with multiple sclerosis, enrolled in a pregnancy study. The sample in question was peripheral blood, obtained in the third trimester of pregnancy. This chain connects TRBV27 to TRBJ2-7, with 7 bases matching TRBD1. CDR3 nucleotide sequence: TGTGCCAGCAGAGACGGGGACAGACCCTACGAGCAGTACTTC. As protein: CASRDGDRPYEQYF.